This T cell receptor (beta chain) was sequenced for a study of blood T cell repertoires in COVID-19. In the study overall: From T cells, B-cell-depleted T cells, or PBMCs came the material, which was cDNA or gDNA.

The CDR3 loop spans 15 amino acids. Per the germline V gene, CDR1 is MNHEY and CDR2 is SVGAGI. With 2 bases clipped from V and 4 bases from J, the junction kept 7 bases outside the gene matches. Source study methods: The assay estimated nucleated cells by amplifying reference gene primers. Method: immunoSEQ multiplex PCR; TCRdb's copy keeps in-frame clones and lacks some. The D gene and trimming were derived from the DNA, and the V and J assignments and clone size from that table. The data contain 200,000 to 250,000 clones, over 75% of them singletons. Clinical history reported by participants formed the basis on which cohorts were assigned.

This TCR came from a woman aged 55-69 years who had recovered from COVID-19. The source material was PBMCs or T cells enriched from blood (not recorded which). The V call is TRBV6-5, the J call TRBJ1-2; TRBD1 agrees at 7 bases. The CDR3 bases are TGTGCCAGCAGTTACCGTCGACAGGGAGGCTATGGCTACACCTTC. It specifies CASSYRRQGGYGYTF.